The clone carrying this T cell receptor beta chain has a count of ten or more. This record belongs to a study of T cells in Graves' hyperthyroidism and ophthalmopathy. Germline V gene data show CDR1 as SNHLY and CDR2 as FYNNEI. The V and J ends lost 6 bases and 2 bases, in that order; junction bases with no gene match: 6. There are 15 residues in the CDR3. Diagnosis relied on clinical symptoms, serum thyroxine and TRAb, thyroid ultrasound and orbital computed tomography. The CDR3 regions of TCR beta were amplified from RNA transcripts. The TCR CDR3 was amplified in a first-round RT-PCR using the HTBI primer set. Each CDR3 protein is one row after TCRdb ran MiXCR on the multiplex PCR reads. The sample lists 400,000 to 500,000 distinct CDR3 sequences, roughly 15% occurring once.

Sequenced sample: blood. The chain couples TRBV2 to TRBJ2-2; 7 bases map to TRBD2. The sequence was collected from a woman aged 18-29 years with Graves' hyperthyroidism. CDR3 protein: CASRMTSPNTGELFF. The CDR3 DNA reads TGTGCCAGCAGGATGACTAGCCCTAACACCGGGGAGCTGTTTTTT.